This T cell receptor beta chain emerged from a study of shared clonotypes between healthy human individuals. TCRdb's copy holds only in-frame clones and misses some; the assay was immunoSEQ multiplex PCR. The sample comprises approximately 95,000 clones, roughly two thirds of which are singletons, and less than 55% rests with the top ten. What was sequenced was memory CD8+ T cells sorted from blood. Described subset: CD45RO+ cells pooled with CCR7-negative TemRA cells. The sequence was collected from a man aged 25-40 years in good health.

CDR3 DNA sequence: TGTGCCAGCAGGACAGGGGGGGATGGCTACACCTTC. As protein: CASRTGGDGYTF. V and J are TRBV28 and TRBJ1-2; the match to TRBD1 covers 9 bases. V was clipped by 6 bases and J by 6 bases; unmatched bases: 2. The CDR3 has 12 amino acids. Germline V gives CDR1 MDHEN, CDR2 SYDVKM.